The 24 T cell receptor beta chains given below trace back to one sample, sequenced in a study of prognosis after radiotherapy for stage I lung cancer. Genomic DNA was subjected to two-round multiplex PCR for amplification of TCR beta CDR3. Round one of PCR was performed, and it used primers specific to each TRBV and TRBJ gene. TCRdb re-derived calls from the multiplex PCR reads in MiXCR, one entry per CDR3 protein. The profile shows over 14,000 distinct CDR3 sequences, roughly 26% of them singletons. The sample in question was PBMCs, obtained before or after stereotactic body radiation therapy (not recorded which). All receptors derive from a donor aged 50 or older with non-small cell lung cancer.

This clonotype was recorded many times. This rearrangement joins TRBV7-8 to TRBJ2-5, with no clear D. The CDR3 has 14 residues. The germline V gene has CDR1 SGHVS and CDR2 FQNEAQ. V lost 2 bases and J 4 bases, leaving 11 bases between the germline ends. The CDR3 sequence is CASSLYNSRETQYF. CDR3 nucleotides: TGTGCCAGCAGCTTATATAACAGTAGAGAGACCCAGTACTTC.

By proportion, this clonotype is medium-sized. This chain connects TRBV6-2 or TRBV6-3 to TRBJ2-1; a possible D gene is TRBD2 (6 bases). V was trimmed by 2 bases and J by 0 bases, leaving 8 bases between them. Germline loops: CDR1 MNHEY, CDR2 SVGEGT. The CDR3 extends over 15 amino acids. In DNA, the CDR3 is TGTGCCAGCAGTTACGGGGGGAGCTCCTACAATGAGCAGTTCTTC. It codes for CASSYGGSSYNEQFF.

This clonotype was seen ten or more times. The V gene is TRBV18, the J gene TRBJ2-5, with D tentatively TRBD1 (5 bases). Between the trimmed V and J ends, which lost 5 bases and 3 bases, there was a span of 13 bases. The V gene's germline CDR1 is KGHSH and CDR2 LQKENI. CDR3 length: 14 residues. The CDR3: CASSTNKGKETQYF. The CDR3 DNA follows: TGTGCCAGCTCAACAAACAAGGGGAAAGAGACCCAGTACTTC.

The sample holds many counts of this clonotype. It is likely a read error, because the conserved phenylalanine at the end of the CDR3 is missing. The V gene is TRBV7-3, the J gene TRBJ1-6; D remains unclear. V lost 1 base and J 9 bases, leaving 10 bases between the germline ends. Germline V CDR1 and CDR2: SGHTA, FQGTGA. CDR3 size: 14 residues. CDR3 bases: TGTGCCAGCAGCTTAATGAGGACGGGTTCACCCCTCCACTCT. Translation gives CASSLMRTGSPLHS.

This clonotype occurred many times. The CDR3 DNA is TGTGCCAGCCGACGGACAGCCGAACCCACCTACGAGCAGTACTTC. Its protein is CASRRTAEPTYEQYF. The rearrangement joins TRBV27 to TRBJ2-7; perhaps TRBD1 as D (6 bases). Germline CDR1 and CDR2: MNHEY and SMNVEV (reference sequence). V was pared by 8 bases and J by 2 bases, with 19 bases between. The CDR3 is 15 amino acids.

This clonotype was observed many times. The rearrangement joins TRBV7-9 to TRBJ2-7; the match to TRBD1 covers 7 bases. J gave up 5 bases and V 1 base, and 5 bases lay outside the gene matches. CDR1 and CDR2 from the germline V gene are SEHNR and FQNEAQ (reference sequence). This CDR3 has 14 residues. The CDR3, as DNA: TGTGCCAGCAGCTTAGTAGAACAGGGGCACGAGCAGTACTTC. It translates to CASSLVEQGHEQYF. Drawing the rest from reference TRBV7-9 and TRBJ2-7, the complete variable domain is DTGVSQNPRHKITKRGQNVTFRCDPISEHNRLYWYRQTLGQGPEFLTYFQNEAQLEKSRLLSDRFSAERPKGSFSTLEIQRTEQGDSAMYLCASSLVEQGHEQYFGPGTRLTVT.

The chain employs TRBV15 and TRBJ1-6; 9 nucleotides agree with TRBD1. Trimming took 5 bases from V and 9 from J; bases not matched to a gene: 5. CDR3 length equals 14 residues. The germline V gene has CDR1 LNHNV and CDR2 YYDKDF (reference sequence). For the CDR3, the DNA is TGTGCCACCAGCGGAGGGACAGGGAGTTCACCCCTCCACTTT. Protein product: CATSGGTGSSPLHF.

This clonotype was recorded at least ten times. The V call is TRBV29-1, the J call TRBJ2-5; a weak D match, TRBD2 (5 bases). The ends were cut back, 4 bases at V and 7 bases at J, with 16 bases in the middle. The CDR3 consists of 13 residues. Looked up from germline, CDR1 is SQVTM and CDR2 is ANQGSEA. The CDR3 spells CSVAALGGGTQYF. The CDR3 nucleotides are TGCAGCGTTGCCGCTCTGGGCGGAGGGACCCAGTACTTC.

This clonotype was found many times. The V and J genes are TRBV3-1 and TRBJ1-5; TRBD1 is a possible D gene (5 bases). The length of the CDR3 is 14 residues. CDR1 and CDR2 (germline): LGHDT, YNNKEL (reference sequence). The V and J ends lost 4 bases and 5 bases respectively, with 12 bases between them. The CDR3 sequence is CASSPFDSYQPQHF. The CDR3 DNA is TGTGCCAGCAGCCCCTTTGACAGCTATCAGCCCCAGCATTTT.

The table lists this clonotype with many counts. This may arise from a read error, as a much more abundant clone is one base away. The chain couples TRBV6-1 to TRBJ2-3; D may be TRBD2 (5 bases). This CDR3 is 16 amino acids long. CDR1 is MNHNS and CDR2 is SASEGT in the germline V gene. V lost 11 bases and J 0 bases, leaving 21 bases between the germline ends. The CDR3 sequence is CAGLPTQRTSTDTQYF. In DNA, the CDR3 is TGTGCCGGCCTACCTACTCAGCGGACTAGCACAGATACGCAGTATTTT.

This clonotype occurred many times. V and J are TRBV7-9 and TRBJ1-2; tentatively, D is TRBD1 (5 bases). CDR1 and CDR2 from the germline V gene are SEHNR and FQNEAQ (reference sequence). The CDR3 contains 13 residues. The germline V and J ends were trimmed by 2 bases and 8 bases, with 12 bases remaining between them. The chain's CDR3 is CASSLSGAGGYTF. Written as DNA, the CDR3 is TGTGCCAGCAGCTTATCCGGGGCCGGGGGCTACACCTTC.

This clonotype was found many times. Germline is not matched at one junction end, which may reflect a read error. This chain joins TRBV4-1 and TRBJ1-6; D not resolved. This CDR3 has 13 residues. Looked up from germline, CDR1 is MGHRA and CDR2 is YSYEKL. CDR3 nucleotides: TGCGCCAGCGGCCAGGTTTATAATTCACCCCTCCACTTT. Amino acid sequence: CASGQVYNSPLHF.

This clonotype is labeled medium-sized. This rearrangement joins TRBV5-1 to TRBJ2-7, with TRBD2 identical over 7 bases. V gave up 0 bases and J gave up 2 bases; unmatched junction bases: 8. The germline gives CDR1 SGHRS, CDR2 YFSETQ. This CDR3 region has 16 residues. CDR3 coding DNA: TGCGCCAGCAGCTTGGACCTAGGCGGGAGCCCCTACGAGCAGTACTTC. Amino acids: CASSLDLGGSPYEQYF.

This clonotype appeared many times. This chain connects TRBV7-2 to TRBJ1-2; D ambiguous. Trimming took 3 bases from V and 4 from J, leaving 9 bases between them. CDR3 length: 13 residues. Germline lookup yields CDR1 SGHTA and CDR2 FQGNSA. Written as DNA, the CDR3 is TGTGCCAGCAGCTTGGGCGGTTCCTATGGCTACACCTTC. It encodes CASSLGGSYGYTF.

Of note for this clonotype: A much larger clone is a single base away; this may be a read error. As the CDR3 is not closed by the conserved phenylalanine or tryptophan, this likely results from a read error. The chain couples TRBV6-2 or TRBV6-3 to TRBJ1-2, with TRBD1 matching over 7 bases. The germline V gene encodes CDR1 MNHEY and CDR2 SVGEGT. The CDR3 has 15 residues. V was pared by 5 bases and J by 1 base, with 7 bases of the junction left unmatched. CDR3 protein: CASSAWDSGNYGYTL. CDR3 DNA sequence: TGTGCCAGCAGTGCCTGGGACAGCGGTAACTATGGCTACACCCTC.

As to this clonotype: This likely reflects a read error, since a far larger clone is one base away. The DNA of the CDR3 is TGTGCCAGCAGCTTAGGACAAGCCTACGATCAGTACTTC. Amino acids: CASSLGQAYDQYF. The rearrangement uses TRBV7-9 and TRBJ2-7; unclear D gene. Per germline, CDR1 SEHNR and CDR2 FQNEAQ (reference sequence). CDR3 length: 13 amino acids.

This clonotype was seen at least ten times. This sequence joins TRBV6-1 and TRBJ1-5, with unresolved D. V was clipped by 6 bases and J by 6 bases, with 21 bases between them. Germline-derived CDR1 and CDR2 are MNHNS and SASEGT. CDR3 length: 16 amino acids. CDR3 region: CASRGGSGWYGQPQHF. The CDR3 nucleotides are TGTGCCAGCAGGGGTGGCTCGGGGTGGTACGGTCAGCCCCAGCATTTT.

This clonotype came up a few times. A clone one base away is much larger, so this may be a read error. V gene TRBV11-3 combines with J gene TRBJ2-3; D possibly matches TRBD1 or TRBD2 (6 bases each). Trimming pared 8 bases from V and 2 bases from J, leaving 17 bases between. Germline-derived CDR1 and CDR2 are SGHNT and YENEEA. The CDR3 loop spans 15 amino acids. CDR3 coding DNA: TGTGCCAGCGGTCCGGGGGCCACCCCCACAGATACGCAGTATTTT. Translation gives CASGPGATPTDTQYF.

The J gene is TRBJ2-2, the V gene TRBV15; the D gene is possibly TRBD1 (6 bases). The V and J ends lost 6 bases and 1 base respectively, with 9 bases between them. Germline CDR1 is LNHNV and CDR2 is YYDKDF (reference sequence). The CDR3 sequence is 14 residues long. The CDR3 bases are TGTGCCACCAGACCGACAGGGAACACCGGGGAGCTGTTTTTT. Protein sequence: CATRPTGNTGELFF.

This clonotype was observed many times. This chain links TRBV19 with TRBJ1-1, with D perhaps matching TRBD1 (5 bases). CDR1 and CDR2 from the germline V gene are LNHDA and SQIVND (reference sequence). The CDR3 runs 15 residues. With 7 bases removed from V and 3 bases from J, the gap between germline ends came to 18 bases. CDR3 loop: CASTRGLARHTEAFF. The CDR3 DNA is TGTGCCAGTACCCGGGGCCTAGCTAGGCACACTGAAGCTTTCTTT.

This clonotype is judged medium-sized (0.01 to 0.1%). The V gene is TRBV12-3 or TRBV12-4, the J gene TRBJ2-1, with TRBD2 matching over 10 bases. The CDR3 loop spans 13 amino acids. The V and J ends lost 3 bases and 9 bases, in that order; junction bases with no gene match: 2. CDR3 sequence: CASSFLAGAEQFF. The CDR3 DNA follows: TGTGCCAGCAGTTTTCTAGCGGGAGCTGAGCAGTTCTTC.

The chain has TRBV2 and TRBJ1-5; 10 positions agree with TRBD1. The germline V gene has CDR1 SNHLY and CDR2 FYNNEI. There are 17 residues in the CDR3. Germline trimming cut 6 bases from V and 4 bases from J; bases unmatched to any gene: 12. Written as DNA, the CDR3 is TGTGCCAGCAGCTCCACAACGGGACAGGGGCAGAATCAGCCCCAGCATTTT. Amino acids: CASSSTTGQGQNQPQHF.

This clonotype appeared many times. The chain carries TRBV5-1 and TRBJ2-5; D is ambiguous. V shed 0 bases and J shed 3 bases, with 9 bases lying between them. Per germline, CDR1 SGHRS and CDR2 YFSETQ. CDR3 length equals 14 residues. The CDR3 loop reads CASSLALVEETQYF. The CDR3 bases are TGCGCCAGCAGCTTGGCCTTGGTAGAAGAGACCCAGTACTTC. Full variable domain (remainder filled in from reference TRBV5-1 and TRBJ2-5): KAGVTQTPRYLIKTRGQQVTLSCSPISGHRSVSWYQQTPGQGLQFLFEYFSETQRNKGNFPGRFSGRQFSNSRSEMNVSTLELGDSALYLCASSLALVEETQYFGPGTRLLVL.

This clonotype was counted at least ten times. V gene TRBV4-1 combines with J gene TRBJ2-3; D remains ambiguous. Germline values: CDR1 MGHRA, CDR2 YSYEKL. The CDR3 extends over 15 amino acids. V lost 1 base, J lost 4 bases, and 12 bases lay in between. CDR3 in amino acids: CASSQVAPRADTQYF. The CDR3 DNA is TGCGCCAGCAGCCAAGTAGCCCCAAGGGCAGATACGCAGTATTTT.